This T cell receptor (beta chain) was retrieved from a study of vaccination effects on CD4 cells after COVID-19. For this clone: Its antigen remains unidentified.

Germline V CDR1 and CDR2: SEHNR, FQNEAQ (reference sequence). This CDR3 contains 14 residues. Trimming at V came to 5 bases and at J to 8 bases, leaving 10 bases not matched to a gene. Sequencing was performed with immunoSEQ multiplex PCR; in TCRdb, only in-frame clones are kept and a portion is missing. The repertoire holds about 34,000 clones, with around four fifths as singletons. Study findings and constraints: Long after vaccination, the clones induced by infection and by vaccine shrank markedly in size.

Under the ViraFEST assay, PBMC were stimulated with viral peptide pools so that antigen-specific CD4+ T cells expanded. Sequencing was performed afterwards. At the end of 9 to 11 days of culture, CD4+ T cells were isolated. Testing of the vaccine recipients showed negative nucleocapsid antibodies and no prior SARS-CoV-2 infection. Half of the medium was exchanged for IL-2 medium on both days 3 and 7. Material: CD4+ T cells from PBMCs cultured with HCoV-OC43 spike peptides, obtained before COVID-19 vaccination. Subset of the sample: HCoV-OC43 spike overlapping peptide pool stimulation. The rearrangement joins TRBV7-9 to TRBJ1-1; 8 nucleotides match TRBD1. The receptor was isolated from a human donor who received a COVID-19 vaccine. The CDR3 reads CASSPSGQGAEAFF. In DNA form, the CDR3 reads TGTGCCAGCAGCCCCTCAGGACAGGGTGCCGAAGCTTTCTTT.